This TCR beta chain was recorded in a study of T cell responses to AZD1222 COVID-19 vaccine (dated by TCRdb to about 2021). Background on the whole study: A total of over 230 trial participants underwent TCR sequencing, of whom about 200 had received two doses of AZD1222 and around 26 had received two doses of the MenACWY control vaccine. Trial participants were enrolled by age into subgroups of 18-55, 56-69 and 70-plus years, and 148, 28 and 57 TCR-sequenced participants, respectively, were included in these subgroups. Here is what the overall study found, with its caveats: In the small 56-69-year group, the increase in depth fell short of significance, most likely because of low power. The whole spike protein was spanned by vaccine-associated CD4 TCRs, and dominant responses were seen in regions 160-218 and 743-854. Conclusions about previously exposed vaccinees are limited, since just 5 or 6 AZD1222 recipients were seropositive for SARS-CoV-2 at baseline. Participants were mostly white British and included more females than males, and it was suggested by the authors that clonal diversity may have been underestimated. Because no samples from the day 14 peak response were available, repertoires could be characterized only after the peak T cell response. After two AZD1222 doses, both the breadth and the depth of spike-specific TCRs were significantly higher than at day 0 and than in MenACWY recipients. Reportedly, almost half of the unique spike-specific TCRs recognized epitopes lying outside the regions that are mutated in the B.1.351 and B.1.1.7 variants.

As concerns this clone: This clone's antigen is unknown. No base quality information exists; no much larger clone differs at one position.

Trimming takes 1 base from V and 5 bases from J, and the germline ends sit 15 bases apart. According to the germline V gene, CDR1 reads SGHRS and CDR2 reads YFSETQ. The CDR3 numbers 15 residues from cysteine through phenylalanine. CDR3 DNA is the only sequence kept; it has 45 bases, read in frame from the first base. According to the study, the label for this sample's time point signals: about 28 days (+/-7) after the second vaccine dose. What this sample's treatment or condition label stands for: meningococcal conjugate vaccine given as trial control. Vaccinee samples came from UK trials COV001 and COV002, including a single-blind randomized controlled phase 2/3 trial of AZD1222 (ChAdOx1 nCoV-19) in healthy adults. For TCRbeta chain sequencing, PBMC samples were collected from trial participants at day 0 and at day 28 after the second dose. The CDR3 regions of human TCRbeta chains were analyzed by immunosequencing. As for how the authors treated the data: Repertoire TCRs were checked for matches against a reference library of SARS-CoV-2-specific TCRs that had been generated using the MIRA antigen-specificity platform. Breadth meant the fraction of unique TCRs that were SARS-CoV-2-associated, whereas depth meant the fraction of total T cells that were SARS-CoV-2-associated. Using the MIRA data, each spike-specific TCR was mapped to the spike region that the TCR reacts to and placed in a CD4 or CD8 class. Log10-transformed breadth and depth values were compared by one-way ANOVA with Sidak's multiple comparisons tests. Held by TCRdb, this immuneACCESS table contains in-frame sequences only and omits some clones. Under half of the omission traces to an unresolved V gene where checked; the cause of the rest is unknown. The D gene and trimming were derived from the DNA, and the V and J assignments and clone size from that table. This sample has roughly 43,000 clones in its table, and around three quarters of those were observed once. The ten largest clones represent roughly 20% of the sample.

The receptor chain draws on TRBV5-1 and TRBJ1-1, with the D gene not clear enough to name. This clonotype was obtained from an adult who received the MenACWY meningococcal vaccine as a control. The sample here was peripheral blood, taken 28 days after the second dose of the MenACWY control vaccine. In nucleotides, the sequence is TGCGCCAGCAGCTTGCCGGCAGACTTTCTAACTGAAGCTTTCTTT. The translation is CASSLPADFLTEAFF. Reference TRBV5-1 and TRBJ1-1 proteins supply the regions before and after the CDR3; the full variable domain is: KAGVTQTPRYLIKTRGQQVTLSCSPISGHRSVSWYQQTPGQGLQFLFEYFSETQRNKGNFPGRFSGRQFSNSRSEMNVSTLELGDSALYLCASSLPADFLTEAFFGQGTRLTVV.